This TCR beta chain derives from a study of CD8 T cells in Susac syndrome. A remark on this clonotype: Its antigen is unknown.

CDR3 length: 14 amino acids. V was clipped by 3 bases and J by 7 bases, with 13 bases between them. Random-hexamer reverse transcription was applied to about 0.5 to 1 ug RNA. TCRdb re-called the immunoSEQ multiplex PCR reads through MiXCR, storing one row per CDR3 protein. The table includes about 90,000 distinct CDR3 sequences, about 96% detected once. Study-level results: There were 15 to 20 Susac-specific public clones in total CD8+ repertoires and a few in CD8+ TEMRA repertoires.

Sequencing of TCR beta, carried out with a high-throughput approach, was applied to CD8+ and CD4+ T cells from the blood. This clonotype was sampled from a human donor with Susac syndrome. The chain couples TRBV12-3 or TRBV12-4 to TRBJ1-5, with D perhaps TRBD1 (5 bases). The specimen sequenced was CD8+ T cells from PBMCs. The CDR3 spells CASSFTGPGQPQHF. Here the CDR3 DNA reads TGTGCCAGCAGTTTCACAGGCCCGGGGCAGCCCCAGCATTTT.